This T cell receptor (beta chain) was retrieved from a study of T-cell reconstitution after alpha-beta-depleted transplantation in children listed by TCRdb under 2016. As for the study more broadly: Using TCR repertoire profiling, the study followed T-cell immune reconstitution in a quantitative way in children after TCRalphabeta/CD19-depleted allogeneic hematopoietic cell transplantation. Overall study results and their limits: About two months after transplant, the apparently early recovery of alphabetaT-cell counts reportedly depended on just several hundred clones that had expanded rapidly and came from non-depleted graft cells. Over subsequent months, a decline in hyperexpanded clone frequencies was noted, and after one year, T-cell counts and TCRbeta diversity were mostly ascribed to newly produced T cells. The high TCRbeta diversity at day 60 in some patients was ascribed to recipient T cells and intrathymic progenitors that had survived conditioning.

This clonotype came up a few times. It lacks a known antigen. Nothing much larger sits one base from this clone, and base qualities are not available. The germline V gene encodes CDR1 MNHEY and CDR2 SVGEGT. V loses 8 bases, J loses 9 bases, and the germline ends lie 5 bases apart. From the cysteine up to the phenylalanine, the CDR3 has a length of 9 residues. The sequence is cut down to CDR3 DNA, 27 bases in frame from base 1. The treatment or condition label corresponds to: allogeneic hematopoietic cell transplantation with graft depleted of TCRalphabeta T cells and CD19 B cells. TCRalphabeta/CD19-depleted allogeneic hematopoietic cell grafts were given to the transplant recipients, all of whom were children. Libraries were constructed by PCR. Sequenced on an Illumina HiSeq 2500. Molecular barcoding was employed in the preparation of TCR libraries, with unique molecular identifiers being used to normalize TCRbeta repertoire quantification. TCRdb reanalyzed the raw reads on its own, using fastp at Q25 for trimming and MiXCR for clone calling, and kept in-frame beta chains. Rows merge per CDR3 protein into single entries with the most common DNA and genes. This sample lists about 340,000 distinct CDR3 sequences; about a sixth were detected once. The top ten hold about 41% of the sample.

The sample here was PBMCs, mostly from graft donor cells, taken 360 days after TCRalphabeta/CD19-depleted stem cell transplant. The source is a male patient aged 2 to 10 who had a stem cell transplant for acute lymphoblastic leukemia, so the T cells may come from the graft donor. The chain is assembled from TRBV6-2 or TRBV6-3 and TRBJ2-1, with the D gene not clear enough to name. The DNA sequence is given as TGTGCCAGCGGCTTTGAGCAGTTCTTC. It specifies CASGFEQFF.